These T cell receptor beta chains were read from a single sample in a study of blood T cell repertoires in COVID-19. Sequencing was performed with immunoSEQ multiplex PCR; in TCRdb, only in-frame clones are kept and a portion is missing. Of 300,000 to 450,000 clones in the sample, approximately 87% were seen once. The sample consisted of PBMCs or T cells enriched from blood (not recorded which). The receptors shown here come from a young man who had recovered from COVID-19. The CDR3 runs from the conserved cysteine through the conserved F or W. Fields, in order: J gene, D gene, clone size, V gene, CDR3 protein, CDR3 DNA. The D gene is left open where the match is weak. Clone size is given for some rows only: seen once, a few or many times, or a class if the clone is expanded.

TRBJ1-2 | TRBD1 | . | TRBV7-8 | CASTNQDRELNYGYTF | TGTGCCAGCACCAACCAAGACAGGGAGCTAAACTATGGCTACACCTTC
TRBJ2-3 | TRBD2 | . | TRBV10-3 | CAINGGGEDTQYF | TGTGCCATCAACGGCGGGGGAGAAGATACGCAGTATTTT
TRBJ2-7 | TRBD2 | . | TRBV9 | CASSVVASGASYEQYF | TGTGCCAGCAGCGTAGTTGCTAGCGGGGCTTCCTACGAGCAGTACTTC
TRBJ2-1 | TRBD2 | . | TRBV6-5 | CASSNLAGVYNEQFF | TGTGCCAGCAGTAATCTAGCGGGGGTGTACAATGAGCAGTTCTTC
TRBJ1-1 | TRBD1 | . | TRBV6-5 | CASSYQDRGTEAFF | TGTGCCAGCAGTTACCAAGACAGGGGCACTGAAGCTTTCTTT
TRBJ2-3 | . | . | TRBV7-3 | CASSPGTLTTDTQYF | TGTGCCAGCAGCCCCGGGACACTGACCACAGATACGCAGTATTTT
TRBJ2-1 | TRBD2 | . | TRBV5-1 | CASSLVLAGGSSYNEQFF | TGCGCCAGCAGCTTGGTACTAGCGGGGGGGAGCTCCTACAATGAGCAGTTCTTC
TRBJ2-1 | TRBD1 | . | TRBV5-8 | CASSLGQGAFNEQFF | TGTGCCAGCAGCTTGGGACAGGGGGCATTTAATGAGCAGTTCTTC
TRBJ1-4 | TRBD1 | . | TRBV7-9 | CASNRGPGEKLFF | TGTGCCAGCAACAGGGGGCCCGGTGAAAAACTGTTTTTT
TRBJ1-1 | . | . | TRBV7-9 | CASSHPVLTEAFF | TGTGCCAGCAGTCATCCGGTTCTCACTGAAGCTTTCTTT
TRBJ2-3 | TRBD2 | . | TRBV2 | CASRIGLAGGRSDTQYF | TGTGCCAGCAGGATCGGGTTAGCGGGGGGGCGGTCAGATACGCAGTATTTT
TRBJ1-2 | TRBD1 | . | TRBV25-1 | CASSASGTGPLAYGYTF | TGTGCCAGCAGTGCCTCCGGGACAGGCCCGCTCGCTTATGGCTACACCTTC
TRBJ2-1 | . | . | TRBV2 | CASSDLSSYNEQFF | TGTGCCAGCAGTGACCTGAGCTCCTACAATGAGCAGTTCTTC
TRBJ1-1 | TRBD1 | . | TRBV19 | CASNIRQGLNTEAFF | TGTGCCAGTAATATCAGACAGGGCTTGAACACTGAAGCTTTCTTT
TRBJ1-3 | . | once | TRBV5-1 | CASSPDRGNTIYF | TGCGCCAGCAGTCCTGACAGGGGAAACACCATATATTTT
TRBJ1-3 | . | . | TRBV9 | CASSPPSSGNTIYF | TGTGCCAGCAGCCCCCCGAGCTCTGGAAACACCATATATTTT
TRBJ2-7 | . | . | TRBV6-1 | CASSEGQTAYEQYF | TGTGCCAGCAGTGAAGGCCAAACAGCCTACGAGCAGTACTTC
TRBJ1-1 | . | . | TRBV20-1 | CSAPRGTEAFF | TGCAGTGCCCCGAGGGGGACTGAAGCTTTCTTT
TRBJ1-3 | . | few | TRBV4-3 | CASSQERRIIGNTIYF | TGCGCCAGCAGCCAAGAGCGCAGGATAATTGGAAACACCATATATTTT
TRBJ2-4 | TRBD2 | . | TRBV10-1 | CASSSPTSGGVAKNIQYF | TGCGCCAGCAGTAGTCCGACTAGCGGGGGGGTAGCCAAAAACATTCAGTACTTC
TRBJ2-5 | . | . | TRBV5-4 | CASSLGDTKETQYF | TGTGCCAGCAGCTTGGGGGACACCAAAGAGACCCAGTACTTC
TRBJ1-2 | . | . | TRBV28 | CASSFGGEQTFYGYTF | TGTGCCAGCAGTTTCGGGGGGGAACAGACCTTCTATGGCTACACCTTC